This is a list of T cell receptor beta chains from one sample in a study of cytomegalovirus exposure and HLA in healthy donors. Clones were read by immunoSEQ multiplex PCR, and TCRdb kept only the in-frame ones, dropping some. The sample has roughly 180,000 clones, approximately 81% seen once. Sample: PBMCs. These receptors all stem from a woman aged 18-29 years in good health and CMV-seronegative. The CDR3 runs from the conserved cysteine through the conserved F or W. The D gene is left open where the match is weak. Size is stated for part of the rows, as once, few or many counts, or as a class when the clone is expanded.

DNA	CDR3	V	size	D	J
TGTGCCAGCAGCAACCCGACAGATTACGAGCAGTACTTC	CASSNPTDYEQYF	TRBV5-5	NA	NA	TRBJ2-7
TGTGCCAGCAGCGTAGGACAGGGCTCTGGAAACACCATATATTTT	CASSVGQGSGNTIYF	TRBV9	NA	TRBD1	TRBJ1-3
TGTGCCAGCAGCTCGGACAGGGCGACTGAAGCTTTCTTT	CASSSDRATEAFF	TRBV5-5	few	TRBD1	TRBJ1-1
TGTTCCAGCAGCCCGATGGGATGGTCTAGCGGGAGTTTGTACGGTGAGCAGTTCTTC	CSSSPMGWSSGSLYGEQFF	TRBV7-9	NA	TRBD2	TRBJ2-1
TGTGCCAGCTCACCCGGGACAGGGTTTGGCGCTGAAGCTTTCTTT	CASSPGTGFGAEAFF	TRBV18	NA	TRBD1	TRBJ1-1
TGTGCCAGCAGTAAAAACAGGGGAAACGAGCAGTACTTC	CASSKNRGNEQYF	TRBV6-1	NA	TRBD1	TRBJ2-7
TGTGCCAGCTCACCAAGGGGCGCAGCCGCCTGTGAGCAGTTCTTC	CASSPRGAAACEQFF	TRBV18	once	NA	TRBJ2-1
TGTGCCATCAGTGAGTCGAGGGATACGCAGTATTTT	CAISESRDTQYF	TRBV10-3	few	NA	TRBJ2-3
TGTGCCACCAGCACCTACCCTCGACAGGGAGTAACTGAAGCTTTCTTT	CATSTYPRQGVTEAFF	TRBV15	once	TRBD1	TRBJ1-1
TGTGCCACCGGTGGCACCGGGGAGCTGTTTTTT	CATGGTGELFF	TRBV5-4	NA	NA	TRBJ2-2
TGTTCCAGCAGCCCCGGACAGGGGGCGCGGAGCACTGAAGCTTTCTTT	CSSSPGQGARSTEAFF	TRBV7-9	NA	TRBD1	TRBJ1-1
TGCGCCAGCAGCCCTACGGCGGGGTTGGAGGGCAATCAGCCCCAGCATTTT	CASSPTAGLEGNQPQHF	TRBV4-3	NA	NA	TRBJ1-5
TGTGCCAGCTCACAGAGCGGGAGGGGAATCAACGAGCAGTACTTC	CASSQSGRGINEQYF	TRBV18	NA	TRBD2	TRBJ2-7
TGTGCCAGCAGCCCAAGCACCCCCCAGGACCAAGAGACCCAGTACTTC	CASSPSTPQDQETQYF	TRBV7-9	NA	NA	TRBJ2-5
TGTGCCAGCAGCGTAGATGGCAGGGTCTTATATGGCTACACCTTC	CASSVDGRVLYGYTF	TRBV9	once	NA	TRBJ1-2
TGTGCCATCAGTAGCTCTTCGGGGGATCAGCCCCAGCATTTT	CAISSSSGDQPQHF	TRBV10-3	NA	NA	TRBJ1-5
TGTGCCAGCAGCTTCTGGACTAGCGGAAGAGTAGGGTTACGTTCGGCCGGGGAGCTGTTTTTT	CASSFWTSGRVGLRSAGELFF	TRBV7-6	NA	TRBD2	TRBJ2-2
TGTGCCAGCAGCTCCTCCGGGGACTGGCCGGTAGGAGAAAAACTGTTTTTT	CASSSSGDWPVGEKLFF	TRBV9	NA	NA	TRBJ1-4
TGTGCCAGCAGCAGAAAAACTAGCGGGAGTTGGGAGACCCAGTACTTC	CASSRKTSGSWETQYF	TRBV5-4	few	TRBD2	TRBJ2-5
TGTGCCAGCTCACCACCGACGGGGGAGCGGTACGAGCAGTACTTC	CASSPPTGERYEQYF	TRBV18	NA	NA	TRBJ2-7
TGTGCCAGCAGCTTCCGACGTTCGAGGGATCAGCCCCAGCATTTT	CASSFRRSRDQPQHF	TRBV11-2	NA	NA	TRBJ1-5
TGTGCCAGCAGCAAACGGCTAGCGATATCTTGTCCAGATACGCAGTATTTT	CASSKRLAISCPDTQYF	TRBV21-1	few	NA	TRBJ2-3
TGCGCCAGCAGCTTGGCCGGTGGCAGGGTACAAGAGACCCAGTACTTC	CASSLAGGRVQETQYF	TRBV5-1	NA	NA	TRBJ2-5
TGCGCCAGCAGCCATTCGCCTGGGACTAGAGGATCAGATACGCAGTATTTT	CASSHSPGTRGSDTQYF	TRBV4-3	NA	TRBD2	TRBJ2-3
TGTGCCAGCAGCACCGGGACTAGCGTGATCTACTTC	CASSTGTSVIYF	TRBV11-3	NA	TRBD2	TRBJ2-7
TGCGCCAGCAGCCCTCTCCCGGGACAGGGATCGACAGATACGCAGTATTTT	CASSPLPGQGSTDTQYF	TRBV4-1	NA	TRBD1	TRBJ2-3
TGTGCCAGCAGTGTCGGGACATTCTGGAAGTTTTTT	CASSVGTFWKFF	TRBV2	NA	NA	TRBJ1-4
TGCGCCAGCAGCCTCGAAGGAGGAGGTAATCAGCCCCAGCATTTT	CASSLEGGGNQPQHF	TRBV4-1	NA	NA	TRBJ1-5
TGTGCCAGCAGTGTTGAGGCGTACAATGAGCAGTTCTTC	CASSVEAYNEQFF	TRBV2	NA	NA	TRBJ2-1
TGTGCCAGCACCGAGATTCGACAGCCCCAGCATTTT	CASTEIRQPQHF	TRBV28	NA	NA	TRBJ1-5
TGTGCCCAAAGGGACAAAGTCTCTACGGGCTACGAGCAGTACTTC	CAQRDKVSTGYEQYF	TRBV6-5	NA	NA	TRBJ2-7
TGTGCCAGCTCACCAAGTTGGGGCCAGGAGACCCAGTACTTC	CASSPSWGQETQYF	TRBV18	few	NA	TRBJ2-5
TGTGCCAGCAGTTACTCTCAGAACACTGAAGCTTTCTTT	CASSYSQNTEAFF	TRBV6-5	NA	NA	TRBJ1-1
TGTGCCAGCAGTTTACGCCTACAGGGGTACGAGCAGTACTTC	CASSLRLQGYEQYF	TRBV27	few	TRBD1	TRBJ2-7
TGTGCCAGCAGCCGGAGCACAGATACGCAGTATTTT	CASSRSTDTQYF	TRBV11-3	NA	NA	TRBJ2-3